Presented here are 22 T cell receptor beta chains from one specimen sequenced in a study of OX40 agonist ivuxolimab in advanced cancers. Data came from immunoSEQ multiplex PCR; TCRdb stores just in-frame clones and leaves some out. The data contain about 48,000 clones, about 81% of them singletons. Sample: CD4+ or CD8+ T cells sorted from blood, taken in a trial of the OX40 agonist ivuxolimab. These receptors originate from an adult with an advanced solid tumor such as melanoma, head and neck, liver or kidney cancer.

This clone was detected only a few times. The rearrangement uses TRBV2 and TRBJ1-6; TRBD1 might be the D (6 bases). The CDR3 is made up of 13 amino acids. CDR1 and CDR2 from the germline V gene are SNHLY and FYNNEI. Trimming took off 8 bases at V and 10 bases at J, with 15 bases between the two ends. Here the CDR3 DNA reads TGTGCCAGCGAGGGGGGCGCGGGATCACCCCTCCACTTT. Translation gives CASEGGAGSPLHF.

This rearrangement joins TRBV5-1 to TRBJ2-5, with 10 bases identical to TRBD2. The germline V gene encodes CDR1 SGHRS and CDR2 YFSETQ. The J segment lost 4 bases and the V segment lost 3 bases, leaving 6 bases of the junction unmatched. The CDR3 consists of 15 residues. As DNA, the CDR3 is TGCGCCAGCAGCTCCCGGGGGACTAGCGCAGAGACCCAGTACTTC. It specifies CASSSRGTSAETQYF.

The rearrangement uses TRBV29-1 and TRBJ2-7; D ambiguous. The CDR3 is 12 residues long. The germline gives CDR1 SQVTM, CDR2 ANQGSEA. Between the trimmed V and J ends, which lost 6 bases and 2 bases, there was a span of 11 bases. The DNA of the CDR3 is TGCAGCGTCAAGACTGTTACCTACGAGCAGTACTTC. It yields the protein CSVKTVTYEQYF.

This clone has just one count. The V call is TRBV6-5, the J call TRBJ2-7, with no clear D. CDR3 size: 13 residues. CDR1 is MNHEY, CDR2 SVGAGI, per germline. V was clipped by 6 bases and J by 4 bases, with 13 bases between them. The CDR3 coding sequence is TGTGCCAGCAGAATTACTATAAAGTACGAGCAGTACTTC. Residues: CASRITIKYEQYF.

The chain couples TRBV6-1 to TRBJ2-5, with TRBD2 matching over 7 bases. The germline gives CDR1 MNHNS, CDR2 SASEGT. The CDR3 is 13 residues long. After removal of 1 base from V and 5 bases from J, the junction contained 1 base not matched to a gene. CDR3 DNA: TGTGCCAGCAGTGAAGAGGGAGGGGAGACCCAGTACTTC. Encoded protein: CASSEEGGETQYF.

The chain couples TRBV7-2 to TRBJ1-3; D gene ambiguous. Trimming pared 6 bases from V and 2 bases from J, leaving 8 bases between. The CDR3 extends over 13 amino acids. Germline V CDR1 and CDR2: SGHTA, FQGNSA. The CDR3 DNA reads TGTGCCAGCAGAGTTGCTACTGGAAACACCATATATTTT. The encoded protein is CASRVATGNTIYF. The whole variable domain, remainder taken from reference TRBV7-2 and TRBJ1-3, is GAGVSQSPSNKVTEKGKDVELRCDPISGHTALYWYRQSLGQGLEFLIYFQGNSAPDKSGLPSDRFSAERTGGSVSTLTIQRTQQEDSAVYLCASRVATGNTIYFGEGSWLTVV.

A single count supports this clone. This chain links TRBV6-5 with TRBJ2-7; no reliable D call. This CDR3 has 14 residues. V was cut by 8 bases and J by 0 bases, with 14 bases left in between. The V gene's germline CDR1 is MNHEY and CDR2 SVGAGI. This CDR3 reads CASALGQSSYEQYF. The CDR3 bases are TGTGCCAGCGCCCTGGGTCAAAGCTCCTACGAGCAGTACTTC.

The chain joins TRBV2 to TRBJ1-1; D ambiguous. CDR1 is SNHLY and CDR2 is FYNNEI in the germline V gene. V lost 5 bases and J 0 bases, leaving 7 bases between the germline ends. The CDR3 spans 13 residues. The CDR3 is CASSPDLNTEAFF. As DNA, the CDR3 is TGTGCCAGCAGTCCGGATCTGAACACTGAAGCTTTCTTT.

The rearrangement joins TRBV27 to TRBJ2-7; D is undetermined. From germline, CDR1 is MNHEY and CDR2 SMNVEV (reference sequence). Trimming left V 2 bases short and J 0 bases short, with 14 bases between. The CDR3 has 16 amino acids. CDR3 sequence reads: CASSLVADLISYEQYF. CDR3 nucleotides: TGTGCCAGCAGTTTAGTCGCGGATTTGATCTCCTACGAGCAGTACTTC.

This clone is labeled as medium-sized. This chain joins TRBV4-2 and TRBJ2-7, with unresolved D. The CDR3 spans 14 residues. Per germline, CDR1 LGHNA and CDR2 YNFKEQ. Trimming cost V 0 bases and J 3 bases, with 9 bases left between them. The chain's CDR3 is CASSQDTDLYEQYF. The CDR3 DNA follows: TGTGCCAGCAGCCAAGACACCGACCTCTACGAGCAGTACTTC.

This chain joins TRBV27 and TRBJ1-5; tentatively, D is TRBD1 (6 bases). Germline V gene sequence: CDR1 MNHEY, CDR2 SMNVEV (reference sequence). Trimming shortened V by 5 bases and J by 6 bases, and 14 bases separated the two germline ends. This CDR3 is 14 amino acids long. The CDR3 DNA reads TGTGCCAGCAGTATACAGGGTTCGGGTCAGCCCCAGCATTTT. As protein: CASSIQGSGQPQHF.

This clone was counted a single time. DNA for the CDR3: TGTGCCTGGAGTGTGGCGGGACAGGGAGGCACCATATATTTT. This translates into CAWSVAGQGGTIYF. V and J are TRBV30 and TRBJ1-3; 9 bases line up with TRBD1. The CDR3 spans 14 residues. CDR1 and CDR2 (germline): GTSNPN, SVGIG (reference sequence). Losses at the gene ends were 0 bases for V and 9 bases for J; bases not matched to a gene: 6.

The chain employs TRBV5-4 and TRBJ2-2; 9 bases are a match to TRBD2. CDR1 is SGHNT, CDR2 YYREEE, per germline (reference sequence). V shed 0 bases, J shed 6 bases, and the junction held 3 bases outside the gene matches. CDR3 length: 15 residues. The DNA for the CDR3 is TGTGCCAGCAGCTTGGGGCGGGAGGGGGCCGGGGAGCTGTTTTTT. Its translation: CASSLGREGAGELFF. The variable domain in full, with the rest retrieved from reference TRBV5-4 and TRBJ2-2, is ETGVTQSPTHLIKTRGQQVTLRCSSQSGHNTVSWYQQALGQGPQFIFQYYREEENGRGNFPPRFSGLQFPNYSSELNVNALELDDSALYLCASSLGREGAGELFFGEGSRLTVL.

The genes are TRBV5-6 and TRBJ2-3, with a tentative D call TRBD2 (5 bases). Germline V gives CDR1 SGHDT, CDR2 YYEEEE. The V gene lost 0 bases and the J gene lost 1 base, with 9 bases spanning the gap. The CDR3 consists of 15 residues. The CDR3 DNA follows: TGTGCCAGCAGCTTGGGAGGGAGACGCACAGATACGCAGTATTTT. Residues: CASSLGGRRTDTQYF.

J is TRBJ2-3 and V is TRBV11-2; a possible D gene is TRBD2 (6 bases). Germline-derived CDR1 and CDR2 are SGHAT and FQNNGV. The CDR3 runs 18 residues. The V gene lost 3 bases and the J gene lost 0 bases, with 19 bases spanning the gap. The CDR3 region is CASSFGSGLVRSTDTQYF. CDR3 DNA: TGTGCCAGCAGCTTTGGGAGCGGGCTAGTCCGTAGCACAGATACGCAGTATTTT.

The rearrangement links TRBV18 to TRBJ2-7; 13 bases map to TRBD2. Trimming removed 6 bases from V and 6 bases from J; junction bases left unmatched: 8. This CDR3 has 15 residues. Germline-derived CDR1 and CDR2 are KGHSH and LQKENI. The CDR3 loop reads CASSDRTSGRSEQYF. The CDR3, as DNA: TGTGCCAGCTCGGACAGGACTAGCGGGAGAAGCGAGCAGTACTTC.

The chain couples TRBV6-6 to TRBJ2-7; unclear D gene. This CDR3 region has 12 residues. The germline V and J ends were trimmed by 1 base and 5 bases, with 6 bases remaining between them. In germline, CDR1 is MNHNY, CDR2 SVGAGI (reference sequence). The CDR3 here is CASSYFRNEQYF. The CDR3 bases are TGTGCCAGCAGTTACTTCCGGAACGAGCAGTACTTC.

The V call is TRBV6-5, the J call TRBJ2-7; the D gene is possibly TRBD2 (6 bases). This CDR3 region has 13 residues. Trimming cost V 6 bases and J 0 bases, with 9 bases left between them. Germline V lookup: CDR1 MNHEY, CDR2 SVGAGI. CDR3 amino acids: CASRRDYSYEQYF. The CDR3 DNA reads as TGTGCCAGCAGGCGGGATTACTCCTACGAGCAGTACTTC.

V is TRBV15 and J is TRBJ2-1, with 8 bases identical to TRBD1. Unmatched junction bases numbered 5, after V lost 0 bases and J lost 7 bases. CDR1 LNHNV and CDR2 YYDKDF come from the germline V gene (reference sequence). The length of the CDR3 is 15 residues. The CDR3 reads CATSRDRGPGNEQFF. In DNA form, the CDR3 reads TGTGCCACCAGCAGAGACAGGGGGCCGGGAAATGAGCAGTTCTTC.

CDR3 sequence (DNA): TGTGCCAGCAGCGCAGGGGAGAACTATGGCTACACCTTC. Its protein product is CASSAGENYGYTF. The chain combines TRBV9 with TRBJ1-2; D is perhaps TRBD1 (6 bases). The CDR3 runs to 13 residues. The ends were cut back, 3 bases at V and 2 bases at J, with 8 bases in the middle. Germline CDR1 is SGDLS and CDR2 is YYNGEE.

This clone was detected once. V and J are TRBV5-6 and TRBJ2-3; the D is unclear. The CDR3 runs to 15 residues. Germline CDR1 is SGHDT and CDR2 is YYEEEE. Trimming cost V 0 bases and J 0 bases, with 8 bases left between them. CDR3 sequence: CASSLGPSSTDTQYF. The CDR3 DNA is TGTGCCAGCAGCTTGGGACCATCTAGCACAGATACGCAGTATTTT. Full variable domain (remainder filled in from reference TRBV5-6 and TRBJ2-3): DAGVTQSPTHLIKTRGQQVTLRCSPKSGHDTVSWYQQALGQGPQFIFQYYEEEERQRGNFPDRFSGHQFPNYSSELNVNALLLGDSALYLCASSLGPSSTDTQYFGPGTRLTVL.

This chain connects TRBV5-4 to TRBJ2-6; 8 bases align to TRBD1. The CDR3 runs to 17 residues. Germline CDR1 reads SGHNT; CDR2 reads YYREEE (reference sequence). V lost 4 bases and J lost 2; bases outside the gene matches: 8. The CDR3 reads CASSRDRFRAGANVLTF. DNA for the CDR3: TGTGCCAGCAGCCGGGACAGGTTTAGGGCTGGGGCCAACGTCCTGACTTTC.